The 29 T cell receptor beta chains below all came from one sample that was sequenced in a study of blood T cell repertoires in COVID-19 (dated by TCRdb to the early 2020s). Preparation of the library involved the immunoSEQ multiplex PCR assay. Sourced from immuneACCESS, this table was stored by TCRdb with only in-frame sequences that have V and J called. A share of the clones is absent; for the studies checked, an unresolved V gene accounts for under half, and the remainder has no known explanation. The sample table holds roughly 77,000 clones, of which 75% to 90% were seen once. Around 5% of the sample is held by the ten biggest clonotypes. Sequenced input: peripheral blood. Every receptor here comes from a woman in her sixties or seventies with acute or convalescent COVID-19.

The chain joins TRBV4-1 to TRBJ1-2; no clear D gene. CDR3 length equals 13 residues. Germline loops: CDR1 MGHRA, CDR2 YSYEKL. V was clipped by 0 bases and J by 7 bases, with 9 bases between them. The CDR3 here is CASSQETGFGYTF. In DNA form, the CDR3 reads TGCGCCAGCAGCCAAGAAACCGGGTTTGGCTACACCTTC.

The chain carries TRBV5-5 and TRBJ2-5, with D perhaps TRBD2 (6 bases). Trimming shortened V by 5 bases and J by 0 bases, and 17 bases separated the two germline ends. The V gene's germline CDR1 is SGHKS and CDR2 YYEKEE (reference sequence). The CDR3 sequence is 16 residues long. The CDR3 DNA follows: TGTGCCAGCAGTCCTATGGGACTGCTATACCAAGAGACCCAGTACTTC. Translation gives CASSPMGLLYQETQYF. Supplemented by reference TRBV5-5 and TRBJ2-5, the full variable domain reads DAGVTQSPTHLIKTRGQQVTLRCSPISGHKSVSWYQQVLGQGPQFIFQYYEKEERGRGNFPDRFSARQFPNYSSELNVNALLLGDSALYLCASSPMGLLYQETQYFGPGTRLLVL.

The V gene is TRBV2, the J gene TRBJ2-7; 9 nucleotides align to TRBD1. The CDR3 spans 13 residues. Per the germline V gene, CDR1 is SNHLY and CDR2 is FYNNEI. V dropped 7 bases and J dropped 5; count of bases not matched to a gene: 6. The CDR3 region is CASIVDRGDEQYF. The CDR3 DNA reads TGTGCCAGCATTGTTGACAGGGGGGACGAGCAGTACTTC.

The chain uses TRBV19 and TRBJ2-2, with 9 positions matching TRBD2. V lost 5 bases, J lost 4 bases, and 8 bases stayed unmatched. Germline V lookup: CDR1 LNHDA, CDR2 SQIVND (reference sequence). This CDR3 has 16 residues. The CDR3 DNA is TGTGCCAGTAGTGCGTTCGCGGGGGGGCCCACCGGGGAGCTGTTTTTT. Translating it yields CASSAFAGGPTGELFF.

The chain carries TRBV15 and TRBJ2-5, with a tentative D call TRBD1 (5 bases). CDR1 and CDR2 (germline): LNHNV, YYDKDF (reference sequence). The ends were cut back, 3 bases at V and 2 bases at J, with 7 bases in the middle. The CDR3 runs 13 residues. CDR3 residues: CATSRTVQETQYF. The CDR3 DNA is TGTGCCACCAGCAGGACAGTACAAGAGACCCAGTACTTC.

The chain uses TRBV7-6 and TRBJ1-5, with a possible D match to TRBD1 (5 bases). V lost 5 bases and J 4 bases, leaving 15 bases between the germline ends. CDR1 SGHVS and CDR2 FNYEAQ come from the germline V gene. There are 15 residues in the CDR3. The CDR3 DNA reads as TGTGCCAGCAGCCCCTATGGAGGGGCGAATCAGCCCCAGCATTTT. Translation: CASSPYGGANQPQHF.

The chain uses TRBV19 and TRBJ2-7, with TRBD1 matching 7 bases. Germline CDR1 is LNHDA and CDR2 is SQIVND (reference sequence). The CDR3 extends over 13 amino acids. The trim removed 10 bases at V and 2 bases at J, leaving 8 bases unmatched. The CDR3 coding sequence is TGTGCCACCACCCAGGGGGATACCTACGAGCAGTACTTC. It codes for CATTQGDTYEQYF.

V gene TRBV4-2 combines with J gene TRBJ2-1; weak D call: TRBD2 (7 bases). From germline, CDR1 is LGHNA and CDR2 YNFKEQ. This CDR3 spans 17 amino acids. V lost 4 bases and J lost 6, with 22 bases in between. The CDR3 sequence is CASSRAGFGGASNEQFF. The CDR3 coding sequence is TGTGCCAGCAGCCGGGCGGGATTTGGGGGGGCATCCAATGAGCAGTTCTTC.

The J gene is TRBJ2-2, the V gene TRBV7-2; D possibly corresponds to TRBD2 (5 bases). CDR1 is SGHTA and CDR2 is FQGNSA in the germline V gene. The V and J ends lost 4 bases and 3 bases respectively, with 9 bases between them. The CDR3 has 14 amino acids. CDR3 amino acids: CASSSGSYTGELFF. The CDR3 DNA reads TGTGCCAGCAGCTCGGGATCGTACACCGGGGAGCTGTTTTTT.

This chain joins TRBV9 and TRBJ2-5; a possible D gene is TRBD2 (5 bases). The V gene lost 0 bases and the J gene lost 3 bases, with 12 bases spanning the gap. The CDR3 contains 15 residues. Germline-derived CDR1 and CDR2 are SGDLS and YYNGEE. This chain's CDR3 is CASSVVPTTEETQYF. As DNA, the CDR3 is TGTGCCAGCAGCGTAGTCCCGACTACAGAAGAGACCCAGTACTTC.

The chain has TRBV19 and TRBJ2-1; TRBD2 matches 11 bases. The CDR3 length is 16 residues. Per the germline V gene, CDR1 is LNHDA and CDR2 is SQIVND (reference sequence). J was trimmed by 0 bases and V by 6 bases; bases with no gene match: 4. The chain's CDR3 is CASSLAGGSSYNEQFF. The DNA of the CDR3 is TGTGCCAGTAGCTTAGCGGGGGGGAGCTCCTACAATGAGCAGTTCTTC.

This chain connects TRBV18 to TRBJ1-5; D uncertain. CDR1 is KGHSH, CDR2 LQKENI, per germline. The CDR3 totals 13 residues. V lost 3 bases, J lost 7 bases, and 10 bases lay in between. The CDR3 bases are TGTGCCAGCTCACCTGGCGCGGAGCAGCCCCAGCATTTT. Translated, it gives CASSPGAEQPQHF.

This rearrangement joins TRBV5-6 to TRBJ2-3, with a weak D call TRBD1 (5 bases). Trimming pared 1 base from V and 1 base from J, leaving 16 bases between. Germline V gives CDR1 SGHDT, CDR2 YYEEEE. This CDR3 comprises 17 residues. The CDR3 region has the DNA TGTGCCAGCAGCTTGCACGAAAGGGGTTGGGGCACAGATACGCAGTATTTT. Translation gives CASSLHERGWGTDTQYF.

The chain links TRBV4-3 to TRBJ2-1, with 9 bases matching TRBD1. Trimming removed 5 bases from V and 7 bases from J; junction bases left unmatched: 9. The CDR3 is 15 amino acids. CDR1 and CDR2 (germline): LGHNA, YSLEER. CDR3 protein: CASSFSGTGFNEQFF. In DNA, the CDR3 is TGCGCCAGCAGCTTCTCCGGGACAGGGTTTAATGAGCAGTTCTTC.

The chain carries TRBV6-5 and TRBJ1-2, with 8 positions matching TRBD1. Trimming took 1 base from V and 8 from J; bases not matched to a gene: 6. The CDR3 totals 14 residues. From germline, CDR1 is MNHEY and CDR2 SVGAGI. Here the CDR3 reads CASSYYRGEGGYTF. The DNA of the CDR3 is TGTGCCAGCAGTTACTACAGGGGGGAGGGCGGCTACACCTTC.

The CDR3 here is CAISLNKNTEAFF. CDR3 DNA sequence: TGTGCCATCAGCCTCAACAAGAACACTGAAGCTTTCTTT. The V call is TRBV10-3, the J call TRBJ1-1; D uncertain. This CDR3 region has 13 residues. The germline V and J ends were trimmed by 6 bases and 1 base, with 9 bases remaining between them. In germline, CDR1 is ENHRY, CDR2 SYGVKD.

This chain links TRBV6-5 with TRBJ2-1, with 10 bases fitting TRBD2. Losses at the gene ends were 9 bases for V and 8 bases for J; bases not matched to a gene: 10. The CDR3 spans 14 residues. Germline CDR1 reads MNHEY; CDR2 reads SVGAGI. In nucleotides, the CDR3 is TGTGCCAGTTTAGCGGGGGGATCCAATGATGAGCAGTTCTTC. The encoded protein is CASLAGGSNDEQFF.

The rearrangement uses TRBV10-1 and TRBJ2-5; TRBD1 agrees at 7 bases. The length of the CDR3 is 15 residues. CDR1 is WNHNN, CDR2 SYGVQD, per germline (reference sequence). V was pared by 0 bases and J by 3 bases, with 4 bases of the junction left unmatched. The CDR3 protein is CASSESNTGEETQYF. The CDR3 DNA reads TGCGCCAGCAGTGAGTCGAATACAGGGGAAGAGACCCAGTACTTC.

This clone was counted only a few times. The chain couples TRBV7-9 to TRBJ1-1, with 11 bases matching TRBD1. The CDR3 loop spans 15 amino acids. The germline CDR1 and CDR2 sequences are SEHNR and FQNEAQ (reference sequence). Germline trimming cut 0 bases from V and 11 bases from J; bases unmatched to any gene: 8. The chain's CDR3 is CASSLASPGTGGAFF. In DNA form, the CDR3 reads TGTGCCAGCAGCTTAGCAAGCCCCGGGACAGGGGGTGCTTTCTTT.

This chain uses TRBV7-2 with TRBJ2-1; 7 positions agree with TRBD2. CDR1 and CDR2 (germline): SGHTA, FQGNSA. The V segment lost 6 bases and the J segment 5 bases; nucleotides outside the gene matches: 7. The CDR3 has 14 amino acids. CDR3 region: CASRAGENHNEQFF. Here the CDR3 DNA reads TGTGCCAGCAGGGCGGGGGAGAACCACAATGAGCAGTTCTTC.

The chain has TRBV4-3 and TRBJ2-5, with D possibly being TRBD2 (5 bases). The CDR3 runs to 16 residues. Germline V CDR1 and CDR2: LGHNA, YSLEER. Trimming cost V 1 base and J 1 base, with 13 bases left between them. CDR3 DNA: TGCGCCAGCAGCCAAGTAACGAGGAGGACCCAAGAGACCCAGTACTTC. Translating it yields CASSQVTRRTQETQYF.

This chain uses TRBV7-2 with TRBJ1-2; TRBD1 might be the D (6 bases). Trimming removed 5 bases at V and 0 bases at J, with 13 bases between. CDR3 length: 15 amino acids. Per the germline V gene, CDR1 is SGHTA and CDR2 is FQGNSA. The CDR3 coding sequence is TGTGCCAGCAGCCTACAGGGCCTTCCTAACTATGGCTACACCTTC. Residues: CASSLQGLPNYGYTF.

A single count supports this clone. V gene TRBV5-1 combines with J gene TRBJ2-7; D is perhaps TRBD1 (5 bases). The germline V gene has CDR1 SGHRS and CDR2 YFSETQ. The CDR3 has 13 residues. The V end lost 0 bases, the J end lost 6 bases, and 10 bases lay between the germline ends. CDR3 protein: CASSLGRVSEQYF. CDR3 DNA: TGCGCCAGCAGCTTGGGCAGGGTATCCGAGCAGTACTTC.

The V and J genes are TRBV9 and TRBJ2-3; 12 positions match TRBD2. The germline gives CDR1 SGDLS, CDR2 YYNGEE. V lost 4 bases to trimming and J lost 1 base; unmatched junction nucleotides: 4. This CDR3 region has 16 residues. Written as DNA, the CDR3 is TGTGCCAGCAGCCCTAGGACTAGCGGGGGCACAGATACGCAGTATTTT. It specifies CASSPRTSGGTDTQYF. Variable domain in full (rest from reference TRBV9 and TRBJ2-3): DSGVTQTPKHLITATGQRVTLRCSPRSGDLSVYWYQQSLDQGLQFLIQYYNGEERAKGNILERFSAQQFPDLHSELNLSSLELGDSALYFCASSPRTSGGTDTQYFGPGTRLTVL.

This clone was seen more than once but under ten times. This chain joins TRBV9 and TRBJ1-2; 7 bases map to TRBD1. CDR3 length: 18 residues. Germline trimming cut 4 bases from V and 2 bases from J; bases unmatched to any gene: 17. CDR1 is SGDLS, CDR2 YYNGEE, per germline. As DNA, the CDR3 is TGTGCCAGCAGCCACCCCGGGCAGGGGGAAGAAGGGAACTATGGCTACACCTTC. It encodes CASSHPGQGEEGNYGYTF.

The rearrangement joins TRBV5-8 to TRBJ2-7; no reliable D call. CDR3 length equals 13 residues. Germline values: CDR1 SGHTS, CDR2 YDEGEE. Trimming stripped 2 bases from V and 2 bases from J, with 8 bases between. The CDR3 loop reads CASSLGGTYEQYF. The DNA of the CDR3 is TGTGCCAGCAGCTTAGGCGGAACCTACGAGCAGTACTTC.

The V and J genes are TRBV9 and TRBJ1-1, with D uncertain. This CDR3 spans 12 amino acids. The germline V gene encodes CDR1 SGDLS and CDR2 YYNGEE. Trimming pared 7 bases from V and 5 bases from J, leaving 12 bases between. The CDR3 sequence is CASGGMGTEAFF. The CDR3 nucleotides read TGTGCCAGCGGAGGCATGGGGACTGAAGCTTTCTTT.

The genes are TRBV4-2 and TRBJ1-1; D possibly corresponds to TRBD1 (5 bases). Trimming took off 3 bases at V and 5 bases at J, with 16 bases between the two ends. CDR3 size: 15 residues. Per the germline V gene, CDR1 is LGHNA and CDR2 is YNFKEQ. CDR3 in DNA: TGTGCCAGCAGCCAGCCATCAGGGAGGAGTACTGAAGCTTTCTTT. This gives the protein CASSQPSGRSTEAFF.

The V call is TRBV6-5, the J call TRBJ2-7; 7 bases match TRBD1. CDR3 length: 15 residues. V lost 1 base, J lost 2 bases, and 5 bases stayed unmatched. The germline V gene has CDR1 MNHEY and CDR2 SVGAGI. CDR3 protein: CASSYFRGRAYEQYF. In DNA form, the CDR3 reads TGTGCCAGCAGTTACTTCAGGGGGAGAGCCTACGAGCAGTACTTC.